This TCR beta chain originates from a study of response to subunit inactivated influenza vaccine. This CDR3 is 17 amino acids long. With 0 bases removed from V and 1 base from J, the gap between germline ends came to 15 bases. Per the germline V gene, CDR1 is LGHNA and CDR2 is YNFKEQ. TCRdb independently ran MiXCR on the RT-PCR reads; one entry per CDR3 protein. Among roughly 570,000 distinct CDR3 sequences listed, 10% to 15% were seen once. Sequencing used PBMCs from blood, obtained roughly 48 days after vaccination. This chain joins TRBV4-2 and TRBJ2-5; D remains unclear. This TCR was recovered from a man aged 50-59 years who received an inactivated influenza vaccine. CDR3 nucleotides: TGTGCCAGCAGCCAAGATGTAGGCGGCATTGGCCAAGAGACCCAGTACTTC. Its protein is CASSQDVGGIGQETQYF.